What follows is one TCR beta chain and its context. Its specificity is not known. The data were taken from a study of OX40 agonist ivuxolimab in advanced cancers. Study at large: Head and neck, renal cell, melanoma or hepatocellular carcinoma were the cancers that dose-escalation patients had. Overall study results and limits: CD8+ T cells (on average) carried more expanded clones than CD4+ T cells.

Germline V gene sequence: CDR1 LGHNA, CDR2 YNFKEQ. The J segment lost 3 bases and the V segment lost 3 bases, leaving 3 bases of the junction unmatched. CDR3 length equals 15 residues. Generated by immunoSEQ multiplex PCR, the TCRdb table keeps only in-frame clones and is missing some. Found here are over 85,000 clones, about 79% of them singletons; the top ten hold over 1.3%. Blood samples were obtained at baseline, cycle 4 day 1, and cycle 7 day 1. The rearrangement links TRBV4-2 to TRBJ2-1; TRBD1 aligns across 9 bases. The clonotype comes from an adult with an advanced solid tumor such as melanoma, head and neck, liver or kidney cancer. The material was CD4+ or CD8+ T cells sorted from blood, obtained in a trial of the OX40 agonist ivuxolimab. In DNA, the CDR3 is TGTGCCAGCAGCCACCCGGGACAGGGCTACAATGAGCAGTTCTTC. As protein: CASSHPGQGYNEQFF.